The 28 T cell receptor beta chains in this list originate from one sample, sequenced in a study of cytomegalovirus exposure and HLA in healthy donors. The PCR was carried out with 60 Vbeta primers and 13 Jbeta primers. Produced via immunoSEQ multiplex PCR; TCRdb's table is partial and in-frame only. Of approximately 190,000 clones detected, 87% appear once; the ten largest clones hold over 1%. The sample taken for sequencing was PBMCs. These receptors were collected from a man aged 25 to 40 in good health and CMV-seronegative.

The CDR3 sequence: CASSGTGQGGYEQYF. DNA for the CDR3: TGTGCCAGCAGCGGTACGGGACAGGGAGGCTACGAGCAGTACTTC. The V gene is TRBV5-6, the J gene TRBJ2-7; TRBD1 aligns across 9 bases. The CDR3 consists of 15 residues. The ends lost 4 bases at V and 3 bases at J; junction bases unmatched: 8. Per the germline V gene, CDR1 is SGHDT and CDR2 is YYEEEE.

This clone was seen more than once but under ten times. CDR3 amino acids: CASTYSGIHPYEQYF. The CDR3 coding sequence is TGCGCCAGCACCTACTCCGGGATCCATCCTTACGAGCAGTACTTC. V is TRBV10-2 and J is TRBJ2-7; D perhaps matches TRBD2 (5 bases). Germline CDR1 and CDR2: WSHSY and SAAADI. Between the trimmed V and J ends, which lost 7 bases and 4 bases, there was a span of 20 bases. There are 15 residues in the CDR3.

This clone has only a few counts. This chain connects TRBV29-1 to TRBJ2-5; perhaps TRBD1 as D (5 bases). The CDR3 is 13 residues long. The germline V gene has CDR1 SQVTM and CDR2 ANQGSEA. V lost 5 bases, J lost 1 base, and 11 bases lay in between. Written as DNA, the CDR3 is TGCAGCGTTCGAGAGACAGCCCAAGAGACCCAGTACTTC. It yields the protein CSVRETAQETQYF.

The chain has TRBV27 and TRBJ1-3, with no clear D. V was shortened by 2 bases and J by 0 bases, with 8 bases between the two germline ends. Germline assignment: CDR1 MNHEY and CDR2 SMNVEV (reference sequence). The CDR3 consists of 15 residues. The CDR3 DNA reads as TGTGCCAGCAGTTTAGCGTGGAGCTCTGGAAACACCATATATTTT. This encodes CASSLAWSSGNTIYF.

V gene TRBV7-2 combines with J gene TRBJ1-1; D perhaps matches TRBD1 (5 bases). In germline, CDR1 is SGHTA, CDR2 FQGNSA. The CDR3 sequence is 16 residues long. Deletions cut 1 base from V and 5 bases from J, with 17 bases between. CDR3 DNA: TGTGCCAGCAGCTTAGGGGGACGGGGGTCGGGAACTGAAGCTTTCTTT. Its protein product is CASSLGGRGSGTEAFF.

The chain links TRBV28 to TRBJ1-2; TRBD1 agrees at 7 bases. Losses at the gene ends were 5 bases for V and 4 bases for J; bases not matched to a gene: 13. Germline V gene sequence: CDR1 MDHEN, CDR2 SYDVKM. CDR3 length equals 16 residues. This CDR3 is CASSQWDRDSIYGYTF. The CDR3 nucleotides are TGTGCCAGCAGTCAATGGGACAGAGACAGTATCTATGGCTACACCTTC.

In its sample, this clone was seen a few times. The chain couples TRBV7-9 to TRBJ1-6; D unresolved. Per the germline V gene, CDR1 is SEHNR and CDR2 is FQNEAQ (reference sequence). The V end was cut by 2 bases, the J end by 9 bases, with 11 bases between. This CDR3 is built from 14 residues. The CDR3 coding sequence is TGTGCCAGCAGCTTAACAGCTATTCGTTCACCCCTCCACTTT. Translation gives CASSLTAIRSPLHF.

The chain combines TRBV4-1 with TRBJ2-3; 7 positions match TRBD1. The germline V gene has CDR1 MGHRA and CDR2 YSYEKL. This CDR3 has 17 residues. After removal of 5 bases from V and 2 bases from J, the junction contained 13 bases not matched to a gene. CDR3 amino acids: CASSIVLNRGATDTQYF. The CDR3 nucleotides read TGCGCCAGCAGCATAGTACTAAACAGGGGAGCCACAGATACGCAGTATTTT.

The CDR3 sequence is CASSFTSGSYEQYF. As DNA, the CDR3 is TGTGCCAGCAGCTTTACTAGCGGATCCTACGAGCAGTACTTC. The chain employs TRBV5-4 and TRBJ2-7; TRBD2 agrees at 8 bases. CDR3 length: 14 residues. V was pared by 2 bases and J by 1 base, with 2 bases of the junction left unmatched. CDR1 is SGHNT, CDR2 YYREEE, per germline (reference sequence).

The chain links TRBV27 to TRBJ1-5, with D uncertain. Between the trimmed V and J ends, which lost 7 bases and 0 bases, there was a span of 10 bases. The CDR3 is 14 amino acids. CDR1 is MNHEY, CDR2 SMNVEV, per germline (reference sequence). The CDR3, as DNA: TGTGCCAGCAACACAGTTTATAGCAATCAGCCCCAGCATTTT. This encodes CASNTVYSNQPQHF.

The chain is built from TRBV4-2 and TRBJ2-3; TRBD2 aligns across 8 bases. CDR3 size: 16 residues. After removal of 1 base from V and 5 bases from J, the junction contained 8 bases not matched to a gene. The germline V gene has CDR1 LGHNA and CDR2 YNFKEQ. Here the CDR3 reads CASSQVIGRAGDTQYF. In DNA form, the CDR3 reads TGTGCCAGCAGCCAAGTAATCGGGAGGGCCGGAGATACGCAGTATTTT.

This chain's CDR3 is CASSLFRTSGGFAQETQYF. For the CDR3, the DNA is TGTGCCAGCAGCTTATTCCGGACTAGCGGGGGATTCGCTCAAGAGACCCAGTACTTC. The chain employs TRBV7-9 and TRBJ2-5; 13 bases fit TRBD2. With 2 bases clipped from V and 2 bases from J, the junction kept 11 bases outside the gene matches. Germline CDR1 SEHNR, CDR2 FQNEAQ (reference sequence). The CDR3 loop spans 19 amino acids.

The V gene is TRBV7-2, the J gene TRBJ1-5; 7 nucleotides agree with TRBD1. V lost 5 bases and J lost 5; bases outside the gene matches: 12. CDR3 length equals 16 residues. The germline CDR1 and CDR2 sequences are SGHTA and FQGNSA. CDR3 in DNA: TGTGCCAGCAGCCTGGTTGAAGGGGGCATAGATCAGCCCCAGCATTTT. Translated: CASSLVEGGIDQPQHF.

V usage is TRBV6-5 and J usage is TRBJ2-7, with 7 bases that match TRBD1. Looked up from germline, CDR1 is MNHEY and CDR2 is SVGAGI. The CDR3 has 14 amino acids. Losses at the gene ends were 2 bases for V and 3 bases for J; bases not matched to a gene: 4. This CDR3 reads CASSYRDRFYEQYF. In DNA, the CDR3 is TGTGCCAGCAGTTACCGGGACAGATTCTACGAGCAGTACTTC.

This chain joins TRBV28 and TRBJ2-5; 9 positions match TRBD1. The V and J ends lost 5 bases and 5 bases, in that order; junction bases with no gene match: 9. The CDR3 consists of 15 residues. The V gene's germline CDR1 is MDHEN and CDR2 SYDVKM. Written as DNA, the CDR3 is TGTGCCAGCAGTGCAAAGGGACAGGGTCGCGAGACCCAGTACTTC. Translated, it gives CASSAKGQGRETQYF.

This clone was found a few times. V and J are TRBV11-2 and TRBJ1-4, with a possible D match to TRBD1 (6 bases). Germline loops: CDR1 SGHAT, CDR2 FQNNGV. The CDR3 length is 14 residues. V shed 5 bases and J shed 5 bases, with 12 bases lying between them. CDR3 nucleotide sequence: TGTGCCAGCAGCCACAGGGTTACGAATGAAAAACTGTTTTTT. It codes for CASSHRVTNEKLFF.

This chain uses TRBV6-1 with TRBJ1-1; 10 nucleotides match TRBD1. V was pared by 6 bases and J by 12 bases, with 7 bases of the junction left unmatched. The CDR3 sequence is 12 residues long. Germline V gene sequence: CDR1 MNHNS, CDR2 SASEGT. CDR3: CASRTGQGGSFF. The CDR3 DNA sequence: TGTGCCAGCAGAACCGGACAGGGGGGATCTTTCTTT.

As concerns this clone: The sample carries other DNA sequences with the same CDR3. CDR3 sequence: CASSRDRGHEQYF. CDR3 DNA: TGTGCCAGCAGCCGGGACAGGGGCCACGAGCAGTACTTC. The J gene is TRBJ2-7, the V gene TRBV2, with 10 bases aligning to TRBD1. The CDR3 has 13 amino acids. The trim removed 6 bases at V and 5 bases at J, leaving 4 bases unmatched. The V gene's germline CDR1 is SNHLY and CDR2 FYNNEI.

The genes are TRBV6-8 and TRBJ2-6, with TRBD1 identical over 8 bases. Germline assignment: CDR1 MNHGY and CDR2 SAAAGT. The CDR3 has 18 residues. V gave up 8 bases and J gave up 0 bases; unmatched junction bases: 12. The chain's CDR3 is CASFAGGTGSSGANVLTF. The DNA of the CDR3 is TGTGCCAGCTTCGCTGGGGGGACAGGTTCCTCTGGGGCCAACGTCCTGACTTTC.

The J gene is TRBJ2-6, the V gene TRBV28, with D possibly TRBD1 on 6 matching bases. The CDR3 consists of 18 residues. Trimming took 7 bases from V and 0 from J, leaving 19 bases between them. Germline CDR1 and CDR2: MDHEN and SYDVKM. DNA of the CDR3: TGTGCCAGCACCATGCCTATGACCAGGGGCTCTGGGGCCAACGTCCTGACTTTC. Translation gives CASTMPMTRGSGANVLTF.

The V call is TRBV27, the J call TRBJ2-3; 7 nucleotides agree with TRBD2. Per germline, CDR1 MNHEY and CDR2 SMNVEV (reference sequence). CDR3 size: 16 residues. Germline trimming cut 0 bases from V and 4 bases from J; bases unmatched to any gene: 7. The DNA for the CDR3 is TGTGCCAGCAGTTTATCATTTGGGGAGGGTGCAGATACGCAGTATTTT. Residues: CASSLSFGEGADTQYF.

The rearrangement links TRBV7-2 to TRBJ2-7; D is ambiguous. The CDR3 loop spans 15 amino acids. V lost 1 base, J lost 0 bases, and 10 bases lay in between. Germline V gene sequence: CDR1 SGHTA, CDR2 FQGNSA. This CDR3 is CASSLDWLASYEQYF. CDR3 sequence (DNA): TGTGCCAGCAGCTTAGATTGGCTTGCCTCCTACGAGCAGTACTTC.

In this sample, this clone turned up once. Here the CDR3 DNA reads TGTGCCAGCAGTCCTAGGAATTTGGGACAGGGAATGGGAGACACCATATATTTT. It codes for CASSPRNLGQGMGDTIYF. V and J are TRBV28 and TRBJ1-3, with 9 bases aligning to TRBD1. Trimming removed 5 bases from V and 8 bases from J; junction bases left unmatched: 19. The germline V gene encodes CDR1 MDHEN and CDR2 SYDVKM. The CDR3 has 18 amino acids.

The V and J genes are TRBV9 and TRBJ2-2, with 10 bases lining up with TRBD2. Trimming cost V 7 bases and J 5 bases; bases outside gene matches: 5. This CDR3 has 14 residues. Germline CDR1 and CDR2: SGDLS and YYNGEE. The CDR3 reads CASGAGGHTGELFF. As DNA, the CDR3 is TGTGCCAGCGGAGCGGGGGGGCATACCGGGGAGCTGTTTTTT.

The chain uses TRBV27 and TRBJ2-7; 8 bases are a match to TRBD1. The CDR3 loop spans 15 amino acids. V dropped 6 bases and J dropped 2; count of bases not matched to a gene: 9. In germline, CDR1 is MNHEY, CDR2 SMNVEV (reference sequence). CDR3 DNA sequence: TGTGCCAGCAGGTGGGGGACAGGCCCAACCTACGAGCAGTACTTC. This codes for CASRWGTGPTYEQYF.

The chain recombines TRBV7-9 with TRBJ2-7; 7 bases agree with TRBD1. Per the germline V gene, CDR1 is SEHNR and CDR2 is FQNEAQ (reference sequence). The CDR3 covers 17 residues. V shed 2 bases and J 4 bases; nucleotides not matched to a gene: 14. Written as DNA, the CDR3 is TGTGCCAGCAGCTTAAAACCCCCCGGGACAGCTAGTTACGAGCAGTACTTC. As protein: CASSLKPPGTASYEQYF.

This clone was counted only a few times. This sequence joins TRBV28 and TRBJ2-7; TRBD2 agrees at 7 bases. Trimming at V came to 7 bases and at J to 0 bases, leaving 6 bases not matched to a gene. The germline CDR1 and CDR2 sequences are MDHEN and SYDVKM. The CDR3 has 14 amino acids. The CDR3 reads CASKGRGASYEQYF. In DNA form, the CDR3 reads TGTGCCAGCAAAGGGAGGGGAGCCTCCTACGAGCAGTACTTC.

V and J are TRBV6-6 and TRBJ1-5, with D hard to call. Germline values: CDR1 MNHNY, CDR2 SVGAGI (reference sequence). The V end was cut by 7 bases, the J end by 3 bases, with 13 bases between. The CDR3 extends over 14 amino acids. This CDR3 reads CASTPLTVNQPQHF. Here the CDR3 DNA reads TGTGCCAGCACTCCCCTAACCGTCAATCAGCCCCAGCATTTT.